The clone carrying this TCR beta chain was recorded many times. The entry originates in a study of low-dose radiotherapy and immunotherapy resistance in tumors. Turning to the study itself: Cohort 2 received 1 Gy per fraction every two weeks, totaling 13 Gy over 26 weeks. For four cycles from cycle 1 day 1, patients took 300 mg oral aspirin daily.

Time point specified: after trial treatment. The treatment denotes: LDRT plus nivolumab, ipilimumab, low-dose cyclophosphamide and aspirin (RACIN trial). The presence of advanced solid tumors lacking tumor-infiltrating lymphocytes characterized eligible patients. Between the trimmed V and J ends, which lost 8 bases and 6 bases, there was a span of 14 bases. From germline, CDR1 is SGHAT and CDR2 FQNNGV. The CDR3 covers 12 residues. Amplification of TCRs used a constant-region primer and V-primer adapter for around 18 PCR cycles. Isolated mRNA underwent amplification via in vitro transcription. TCRdb re-called the reads with MiXCR, one entry per CDR3 protein. Counted here are under 60,000 distinct CDR3 sequences, 33% occurring once; the ten biggest clones make up 8% to 9%.

The chain employs TRBV11-2 and TRBJ2-7, with unresolved D. The clonotype comes from a male donor with rectosigmoid adenocarcinoma. Sample: PBMCs, taken after low-dose radiotherapy plus immunotherapy. The CDR3 region is CASGSTVVEQYF. The CDR3 DNA reads as TGTGCCAGCGGTTCGACGGTGGTCGAGCAGTACTTC.